This TCR beta chain was captured by sequencing in a study of shared clonotypes between healthy human individuals. The assay ran at deep level. Sequencing used immunoSEQ multiplex PCR; TCRdb keeps in-frame clones, though not all of them. The top ten hold roughly 1% of the sample, which has around 2,000,000 clones, about 95% seen once. Overall study results and limits: Generation probabilities of non-shared clonotypes were lower (relative to those shared by all four donors).

Naive CD8 cells comprised CD45RO-negative, CCR7-positively selected cells, excluding terminally differentiated effector memory CD45RA+ cells. About this clone: The antigen is unknown.

The CDR3 sequence is 15 residues long. With 4 bases clipped from V and 5 bases from J, the junction kept 4 bases outside the gene matches. The V gene's germline CDR1 is SGHTA and CDR2 FQGNSA. This chain uses TRBV7-2 with TRBJ2-3; 12 bases match TRBD2. This TCR was sampled from a man between 18 and 29 years old in good health. The sequencing sample was made of naive CD8+ T cells sorted from blood. In nucleotides, the CDR3 is TGTGCCAGCAGCTGGACTAGCGGGGCCGAAGATACGCAGTATTTT. It translates to CASSWTSGAEDTQYF.